One sample yielded the 3 T cell receptor beta chains listed below, sequenced in a study of technical replicates of blood from several donors. The protocol was immunoSEQ multiplex PCR, while the TCRdb copy is restricted to in-frame clones and leaves out a portion. The top ten hold roughly 5% of the sample, which has approximately 70,000 clones, 90% to 95% seen once. Sequencing used PBMCs. Receptors were obtained from a human donor in good health. Some clones in this sample may be carry-over from other donors' samples.

The rearrangement uses TRBV27 and TRBJ2-1, with TRBD2 matching 8 bases. There are 15 residues in the CDR3. With 6 bases clipped from V and 8 bases from J, the junction kept 12 bases outside the gene matches. CDR1 and CDR2 from the germline V gene are MNHEY and SMNVEV (reference sequence). CDR3 nucleotides: TGTGCCAGCAGCATAGCGGGACCATCCATTGATGAGCAGTTCTTC. Protein: CASSIAGPSIDEQFF.

The chain has TRBV7-6 and TRBJ2-2; TRBD2 matches 12 bases. From germline, CDR1 is SGHVS and CDR2 FNYEAQ. J lost 5 bases, V lost 0 bases, and 7 bases had no gene match. The CDR3 is made up of 18 amino acids. Here the CDR3 DNA reads TGTGCCAGCAGCTTAGCGGTGATCACTAGCGGGGGGACCGGGGAGCTGTTTTTT. It encodes CASSLAVITSGGTGELFF.

V and J are TRBV19 and TRBJ2-5; weak D call: TRBD2 (6 bases). V was clipped by 5 bases and J by 4 bases, with 20 bases between them. CDR1 is LNHDA, CDR2 SQIVND, per germline (reference sequence). The CDR3 has 16 residues. The CDR3 reads CASSPTSGRRGETQYF. The CDR3 DNA reads TGTGCCAGTAGTCCGACTTCAGGACGGCGGGGAGAGACCCAGTACTTC.